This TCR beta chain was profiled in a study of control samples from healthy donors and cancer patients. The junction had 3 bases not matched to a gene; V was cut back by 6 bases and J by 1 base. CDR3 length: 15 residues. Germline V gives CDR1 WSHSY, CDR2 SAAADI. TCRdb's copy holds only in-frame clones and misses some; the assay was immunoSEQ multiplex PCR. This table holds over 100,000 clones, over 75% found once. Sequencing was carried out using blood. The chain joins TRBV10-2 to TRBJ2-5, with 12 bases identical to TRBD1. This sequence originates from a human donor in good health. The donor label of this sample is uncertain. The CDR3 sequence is CASRGTGGAQETQYF. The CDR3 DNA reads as TGCGCCAGCAGAGGGACAGGGGGCGCCCAAGAGACCCAGTACTTC.